This TCR beta chain originates from a study of blood T cell repertoires in COVID-19. In the study overall: Some COVID-19 samples were acute and others convalescent; all came from the United States, Italy and Spain. T cells, B-cell-depleted T cells, or PBMCs provided the cDNA or gDNA that served as material.

In the original workflow: Amplifying reference gene primers gave estimates of nucleated cell counts. Assay used: immunoSEQ multiplex PCR; TCRdb lists only in-frame clones, some missing. That table gives V, J and clone size, and the DNA gave D and trimming. The sample lists about 89,000 clones, 80% seen once, with about 19% in the top ten. CDR1 is MNHNY, CDR2 SVGAGI, per germline (reference sequence). The CDR3 is 15 amino acids. V dropped 6 bases and J dropped 6; count of bases not matched to a gene: 9. This clonotype was sampled from a woman aged 80 or over with acute or convalescent COVID-19. The sequenced sample was peripheral blood. The chain recombines TRBV6-6 with TRBJ2-4, with TRBD2 matching 9 bases. The CDR3 reads CASSLGGGAINIQYF. The CDR3 region has the DNA TGTGCCAGCAGCCTCGGCGGGGGGGCTATAAACATTCAGTACTTC.